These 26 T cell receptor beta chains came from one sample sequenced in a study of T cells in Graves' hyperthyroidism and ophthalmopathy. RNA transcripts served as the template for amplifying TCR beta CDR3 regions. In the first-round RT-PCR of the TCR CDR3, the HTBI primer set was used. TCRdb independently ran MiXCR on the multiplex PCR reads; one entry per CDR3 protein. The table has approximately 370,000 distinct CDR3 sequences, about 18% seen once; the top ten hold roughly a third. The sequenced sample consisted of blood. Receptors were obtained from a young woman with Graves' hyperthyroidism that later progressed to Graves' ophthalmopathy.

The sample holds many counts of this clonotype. Here the CDR3 reads CASTPTGTTGELFF. The DNA of the CDR3 is TGTGCCAGCACCCCGACAGGGACCACCGGGGAGCTGTTTTTT. J is TRBJ2-2 and V is TRBV28, with 7 bases aligning to TRBD1. This CDR3 comprises 14 residues. The germline CDR1 and CDR2 sequences are MDHEN and SYDVKM. J lost 4 bases, V lost 7 bases, and 6 bases had no gene match.

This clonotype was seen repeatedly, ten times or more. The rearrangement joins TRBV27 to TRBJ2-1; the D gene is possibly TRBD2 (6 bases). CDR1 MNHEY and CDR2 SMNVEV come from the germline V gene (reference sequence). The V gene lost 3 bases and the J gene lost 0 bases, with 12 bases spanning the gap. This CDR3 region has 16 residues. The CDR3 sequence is CASSLEGYNSYNEQFF. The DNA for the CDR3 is TGTGCCAGCAGTTTGGAGGGTTATAACTCCTACAATGAGCAGTTCTTC.

The CDR3 region is CASSSPRSLAGETDTQHF. The DNA for the CDR3 is TGTGCCAGCAGTTCTCCCCGGTCACTAGCGGGGGAAACAGATACGCAGCATTTT. The chain uses TRBV27 and TRBJ2-3; perhaps TRBD1 as D (5 bases). With the DNA end fitting TRBJ1-5 better, the J assignment may be wrong. CDR3 length: 18 residues. Germline V CDR1 and CDR2: MNHEY, SMNVEV (reference sequence).

The CDR3 reads CASGLYGGRGLAGVRFNEQFF. DNA for the CDR3: TGTGCTAGTGGTTTGTACGGGGGCCGGGGACTAGCGGGAGTTCGCTTCAATGAGCAGTTCTTC. This rearrangement joins TRBV12-5 to TRBJ2-1, with 14 positions matching TRBD2. CDR1 is LGHNT and CDR2 is FRNRAP in the germline V gene. After removal of 2 bases from V and 6 bases from J, the junction contained 18 bases not matched to a gene. The CDR3 covers 21 residues.

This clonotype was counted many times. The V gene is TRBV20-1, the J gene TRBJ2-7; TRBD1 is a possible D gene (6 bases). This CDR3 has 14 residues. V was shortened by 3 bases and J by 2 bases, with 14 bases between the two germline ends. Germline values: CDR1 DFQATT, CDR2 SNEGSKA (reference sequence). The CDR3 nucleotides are TGCAGTGCTAGCCCTACAGGGAACACCTACGAGCAGTACTTC. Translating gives CSASPTGNTYEQYF.

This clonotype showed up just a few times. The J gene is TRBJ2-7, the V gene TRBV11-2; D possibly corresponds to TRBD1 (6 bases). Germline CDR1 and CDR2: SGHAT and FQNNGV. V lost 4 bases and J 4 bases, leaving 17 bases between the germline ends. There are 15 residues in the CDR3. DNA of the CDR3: TGTGCCAGCAGCTACCACCCGGGACACAATTACGAGCAGTACTTC. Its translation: CASSYHPGHNYEQYF.

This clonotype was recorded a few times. The CDR3 bases are TGTGCCAGCAGCTTCGGGGACCCCTATGGCTACACCTTC. It specifies CASSFGDPYGYTF. The chain uses TRBV5-4 and TRBJ1-2, with a weak D call TRBD1 (5 bases). The ends were cut back, 2 bases at V and 4 bases at J, with 9 bases in the middle. CDR3 length: 13 residues. Germline CDR1 and CDR2: SGHNT and YYREEE (reference sequence).

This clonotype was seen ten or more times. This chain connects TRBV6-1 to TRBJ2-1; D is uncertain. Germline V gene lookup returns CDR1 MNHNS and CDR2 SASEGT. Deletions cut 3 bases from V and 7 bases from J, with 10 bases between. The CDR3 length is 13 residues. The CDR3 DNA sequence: TGTGCCAGCAGTGATGGTAGCTGGAATGAGCAGTTCTTC. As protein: CASSDGSWNEQFF.

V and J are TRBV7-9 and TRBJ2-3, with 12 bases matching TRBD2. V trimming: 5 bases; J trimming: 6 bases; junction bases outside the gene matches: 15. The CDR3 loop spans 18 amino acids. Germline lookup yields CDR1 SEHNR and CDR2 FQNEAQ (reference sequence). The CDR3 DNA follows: TGTGCCAGCAGCCGACAACGCAGGACTAGCGGGATGGGTGATACGCAGTATTTT. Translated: CASSRQRRTSGMGDTQYF.

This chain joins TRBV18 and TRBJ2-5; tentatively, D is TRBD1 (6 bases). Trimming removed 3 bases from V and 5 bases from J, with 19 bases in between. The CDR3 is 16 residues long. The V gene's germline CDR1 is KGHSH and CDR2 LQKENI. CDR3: CASSPALTGSRETQYF. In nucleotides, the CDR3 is TGTGCCAGCTCACCGGCACTGACAGGTAGTCGGGAGACCCAGTACTTC.

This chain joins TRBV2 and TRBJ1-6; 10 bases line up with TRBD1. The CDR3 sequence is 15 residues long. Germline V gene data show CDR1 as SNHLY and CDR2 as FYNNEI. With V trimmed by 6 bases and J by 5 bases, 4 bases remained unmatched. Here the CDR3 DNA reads TGTGCCAGCAGAAGACAGGGGGCTCATAATTCACCCCTCCACTTT. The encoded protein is CASRRQGAHNSPLHF.

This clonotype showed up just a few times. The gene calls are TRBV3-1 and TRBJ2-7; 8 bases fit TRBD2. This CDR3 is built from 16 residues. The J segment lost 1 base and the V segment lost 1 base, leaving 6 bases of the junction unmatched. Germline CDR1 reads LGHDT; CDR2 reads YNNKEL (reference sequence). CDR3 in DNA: TGTGCCAGCAGCCAAGCGTCCAGCGGGAGTTCCTACGAGCAGTACTTC. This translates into CASSQASSGSSYEQYF.

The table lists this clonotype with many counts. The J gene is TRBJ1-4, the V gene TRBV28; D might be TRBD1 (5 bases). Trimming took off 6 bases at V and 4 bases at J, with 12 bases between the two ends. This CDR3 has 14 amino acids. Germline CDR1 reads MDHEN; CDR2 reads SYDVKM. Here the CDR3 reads CASRLGTFNEKLFF. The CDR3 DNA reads TGTGCCAGCAGGCTCGGGACCTTTAATGAAAAACTGTTTTTT. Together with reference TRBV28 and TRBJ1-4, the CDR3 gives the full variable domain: DVKVTQSSRYLVKRTGEKVFLECVQDMDHENMFWYRQDPGLGLRLIYFSYDVKMKEKGDIPEGYSVSREKKERFSLILESASTNQTSMYLCASRLGTFNEKLFFGSGTQLSVL.

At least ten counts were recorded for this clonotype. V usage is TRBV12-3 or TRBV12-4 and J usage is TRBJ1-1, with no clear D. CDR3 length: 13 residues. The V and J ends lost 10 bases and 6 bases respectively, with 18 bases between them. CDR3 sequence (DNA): TGTGCCATCAGCCCGGTTCGGAGTCCTGAAGCTTTCTTT. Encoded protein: CAISPVRSPEAFF.

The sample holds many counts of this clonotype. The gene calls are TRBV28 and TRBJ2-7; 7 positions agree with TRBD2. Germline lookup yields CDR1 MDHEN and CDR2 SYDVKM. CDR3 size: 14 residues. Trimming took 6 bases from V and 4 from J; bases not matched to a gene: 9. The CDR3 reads CASRKLAGAYEQYF. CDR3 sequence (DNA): TGTGCCAGCAGGAAATTAGCGGGCGCTTACGAGCAGTACTTC.

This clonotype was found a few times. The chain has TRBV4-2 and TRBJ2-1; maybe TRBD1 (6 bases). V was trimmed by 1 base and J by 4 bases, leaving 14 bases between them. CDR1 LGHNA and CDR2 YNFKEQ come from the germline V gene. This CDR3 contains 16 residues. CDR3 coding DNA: TGTGCCAGCAGCCAAGGGGCAGGGGCTTATTACAATGAGCAGTTCTTC. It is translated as CASSQGAGAYYNEQFF.

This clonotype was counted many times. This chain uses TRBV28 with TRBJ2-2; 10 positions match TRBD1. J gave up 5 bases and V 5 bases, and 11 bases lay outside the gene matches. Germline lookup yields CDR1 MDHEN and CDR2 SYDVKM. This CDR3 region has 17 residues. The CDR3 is CASSTVPGQGSTGELFF. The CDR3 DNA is TGTGCCAGCAGTACGGTACCGGGACAGGGGTCTACCGGGGAGCTGTTTTTT.

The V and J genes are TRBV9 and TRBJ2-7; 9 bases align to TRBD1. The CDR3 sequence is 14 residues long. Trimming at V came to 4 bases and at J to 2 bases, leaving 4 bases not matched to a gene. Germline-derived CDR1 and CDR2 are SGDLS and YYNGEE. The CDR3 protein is CASSIGQGPYEQYF. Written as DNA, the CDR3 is TGTGCCAGCAGCATCGGACAGGGGCCCTACGAGCAGTACTTC.

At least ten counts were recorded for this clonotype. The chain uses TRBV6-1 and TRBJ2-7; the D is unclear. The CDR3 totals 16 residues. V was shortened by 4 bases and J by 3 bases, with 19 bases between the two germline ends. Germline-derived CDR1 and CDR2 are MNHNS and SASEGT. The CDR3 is CASSAGLGGLVYEQYF. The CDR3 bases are TGTGCCAGCAGTGCCGGGTTGGGCGGTCTTGTCTACGAGCAGTACTTC.

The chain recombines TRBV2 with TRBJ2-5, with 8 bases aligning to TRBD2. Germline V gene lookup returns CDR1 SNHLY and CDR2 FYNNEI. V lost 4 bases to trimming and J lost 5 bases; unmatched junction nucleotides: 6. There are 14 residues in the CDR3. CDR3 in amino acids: CASSAGLATETQYF. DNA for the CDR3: TGTGCCAGCAGTGCTGGACTAGCAACTGAGACCCAGTACTTC.

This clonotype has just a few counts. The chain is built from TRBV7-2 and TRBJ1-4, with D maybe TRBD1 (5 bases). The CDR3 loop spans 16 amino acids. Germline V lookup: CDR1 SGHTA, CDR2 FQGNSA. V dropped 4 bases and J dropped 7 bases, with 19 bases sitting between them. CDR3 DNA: TGTGCCAGCAGCTCGGGACCAGGTGGGGTTAGTGAAAAACTGTTTTTT. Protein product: CASSSGPGGVSEKLFF. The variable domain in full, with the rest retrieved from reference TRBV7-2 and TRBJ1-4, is GAGVSQSPSNKVTEKGKDVELRCDPISGHTALYWYRQSLGQGLEFLIYFQGNSAPDKSGLPSDRFSAERTGGSVSTLTIQRTQQEDSAVYLCASSSGPGGVSEKLFFGSGTQLSVL.

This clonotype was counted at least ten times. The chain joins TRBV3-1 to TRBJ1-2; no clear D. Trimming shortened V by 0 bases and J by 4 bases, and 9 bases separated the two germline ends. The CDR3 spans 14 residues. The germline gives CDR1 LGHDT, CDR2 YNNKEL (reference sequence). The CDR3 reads CASSQEGNSYGYTF. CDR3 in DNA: TGTGCCAGCAGCCAAGAAGGAAACTCCTATGGCTACACCTTC.

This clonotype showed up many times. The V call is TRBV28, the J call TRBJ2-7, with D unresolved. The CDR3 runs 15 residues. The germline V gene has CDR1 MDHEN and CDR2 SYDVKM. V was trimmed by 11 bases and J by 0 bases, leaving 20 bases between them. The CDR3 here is CAVTPGNFYSYEQYF. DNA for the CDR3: TGTGCCGTCACGCCAGGAAACTTTTACTCCTACGAGCAGTACTTC.

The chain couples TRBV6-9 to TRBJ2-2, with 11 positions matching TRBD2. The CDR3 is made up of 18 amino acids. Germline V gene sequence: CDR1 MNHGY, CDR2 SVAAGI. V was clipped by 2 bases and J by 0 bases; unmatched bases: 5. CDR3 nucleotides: TGTGCCAGCAGTTATACAGGACTAGCGGGTCCGAACACCGGGGAGCTGTTTTTT. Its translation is CASSYTGLAGPNTGELFF.

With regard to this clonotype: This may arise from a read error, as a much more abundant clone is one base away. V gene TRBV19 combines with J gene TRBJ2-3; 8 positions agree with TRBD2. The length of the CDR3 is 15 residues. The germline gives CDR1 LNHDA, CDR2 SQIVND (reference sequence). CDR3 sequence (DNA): TGTACCAGTAGTATGGGACTAGTTGAAAGAGATACGCAGTATTTT. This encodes CTSSMGLVERDTQYF.

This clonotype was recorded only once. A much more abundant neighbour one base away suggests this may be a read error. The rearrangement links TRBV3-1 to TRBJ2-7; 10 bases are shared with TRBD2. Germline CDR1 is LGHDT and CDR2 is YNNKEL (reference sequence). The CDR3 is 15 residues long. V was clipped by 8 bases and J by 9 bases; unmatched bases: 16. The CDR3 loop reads CASGPGVAGGPGQYF. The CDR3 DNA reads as TGTGCCAGCGGCCCCGGGGTAGCGGGGGGTCCGGGGCAGTACTTC.